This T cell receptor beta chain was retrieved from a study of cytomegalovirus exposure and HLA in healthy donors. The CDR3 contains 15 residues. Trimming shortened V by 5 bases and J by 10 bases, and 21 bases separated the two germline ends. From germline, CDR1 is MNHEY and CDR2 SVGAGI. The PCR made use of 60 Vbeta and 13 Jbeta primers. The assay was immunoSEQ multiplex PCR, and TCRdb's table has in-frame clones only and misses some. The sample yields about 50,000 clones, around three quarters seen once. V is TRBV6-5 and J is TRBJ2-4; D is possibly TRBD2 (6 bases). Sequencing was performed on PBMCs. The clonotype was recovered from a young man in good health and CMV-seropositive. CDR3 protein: CASSTSGYGGKIQYF. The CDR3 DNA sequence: TGTGCCAGCAGTACCTCCGGGTACGGGGGAAAGATTCAGTACTTC.